The sequence of this T cell receptor beta chain was determined in a study of blood T cell repertoires in COVID-19. Study-wide context: Italy, Spain and the United States were the sources of the convalescent and acute COVID-19 samples. From T cells, B-cell-depleted T cells, or PBMCs came the material, which was cDNA or gDNA.

The CDR3 is made up of 14 amino acids. In germline, CDR1 is SNHLY, CDR2 FYNNEI. Trimming pared 6 bases from V and 8 bases from J, leaving 17 bases between. The authors' processing: Amplifying reference gene primers gave estimates of nucleated cell counts. Method: immunoSEQ multiplex PCR; TCRdb's copy keeps in-frame clones and lacks some. V, J and clone size derive from that table, while D and trimming were established from the DNA sequence. The sample has approximately 71,000 clones, 70% to 85% seen once. The sequence derives from a man between 60 and 75 years old with active or convalescent COVID-19. Sample: peripheral blood. This chain uses TRBV2 with TRBJ2-1; D perhaps matches TRBD2 (5 bases). CDR3 sequence reads: CASSNLRGLDEQFF. CDR3 bases: TGTGCCAGCAGCAACCTCCGCGGGTTAGATGAGCAGTTCTTC.